The 23 T cell receptor beta chains in this list originate from one sample, sequenced in a study of CD8 T cells in ankylosing spondylitis. One entry per CDR3 protein results from TCRdb running MiXCR on the 5' RACE reads. Among fewer than 250,000 distinct CDR3 sequences listed, 10% to 13% were seen once. Material: blood, either unsorted or a sorted T cell fraction (not recorded which). These receptors all come from a male donor with ankylosing spondylitis or in good health (not recorded which).

This clonotype has ten or more counts. The chain joins TRBV20-1 to TRBJ2-5, with 9 nucleotides matching TRBD2. Germline V gene sequence: CDR1 DFQATT, CDR2 SNEGSKA (reference sequence). This CDR3 region has 12 residues. In DNA, the CDR3 is TGCAGCCTACGACTAGCGGAGGAGACCCAGTACTTC. It specifies CSLRLAEETQYF.

Ten or more counts support this clonotype. The CDR3 protein is CASSPTGMMTEAFF. DNA for the CDR3: TGTGCCAGCAGCCCGACAGGGATGATGACTGAAGCTTTCTTT. This sequence joins TRBV12-3 or TRBV12-4 and TRBJ1-1; 7 bases align to TRBD1. With 6 bases clipped from V and 5 bases from J, the junction kept 9 bases outside the gene matches. The CDR3 has 14 residues.

This clonotype has at least ten counts. The rearrangement uses TRBV21-1 and TRBJ1-1; the tabulated D call, TRBD1, remains unverified against the DNA. TRBV21-1 is a recognized pseudogene. This CDR3 has 17 amino acids. The CDR3 protein is CASSRDSPLIMNTEAFF. CDR3 DNA sequence: TGTGCCAGCAGCAGGGACAGTCCACTTATCATGAACACTGAAGCTTTCTTT.

The table lists this clonotype with a few counts. The chain carries TRBV6-2 or TRBV6-3 and TRBJ1-6, with D perhaps matching TRBD1 (5 bases). The germline V gene has CDR1 MNHEY and CDR2 SVGEGT. With 8 bases removed from V and 6 bases from J, the gap between germline ends came to 14 bases. This CDR3 comprises 14 residues. CDR3 sequence reads: CASEFGGFNSPLHF. The CDR3 nucleotides are TGTGCCAGCGAGTTTGGGGGGTTTAATTCACCCCTCCACTTT.

This clonotype was found a few times. The rearrangement uses TRBV2 and TRBJ2-2, with D tentatively TRBD1 (5 bases). This CDR3 contains 15 residues. V dropped 6 bases and J dropped 0 bases, with 11 bases sitting between them. CDR1 is SNHLY and CDR2 is FYNNEI in the germline V gene. The CDR3 is CASRTQVSNTGELFF. CDR3 DNA: TGTGCCAGCAGAACACAGGTTTCGAACACCGGGGAGCTGTTTTTT.

This clonotype was recorded many times. The V and J genes are TRBV10-3 and TRBJ1-6; D perhaps matches TRBD1 (5 bases). Trimming removed 0 bases at V and 12 bases at J, with 6 bases between. The CDR3 is 12 residues long. The germline gives CDR1 ENHRY, CDR2 SYGVKD. The CDR3 region is CAISESGGPLHF. CDR3 nucleotides: TGTGCCATCAGTGAGTCGGGGGGACCCCTCCACTTT.

This clonotype was observed a few times. The chain joins TRBV18 to TRBJ2-1; TRBD2 aligns across 10 bases. Trimming removed 3 bases from V and 4 bases from J; junction bases left unmatched: 9. This CDR3 is 17 amino acids long. Germline-derived CDR1 and CDR2 are KGHSH and LQKENI. CDR3 loop: CASSPKLAGQLYNEQFF. The CDR3 nucleotides are TGTGCCAGCTCACCTAAACTAGCGGGGCAATTATACAATGAGCAGTTCTTC.

This clonotype has at least ten counts. This rearrangement joins TRBV27 to TRBJ2-2; tentatively, D is TRBD2 (5 bases). The germline V gene encodes CDR1 MNHEY and CDR2 SMNVEV (reference sequence). CDR3 length: 16 amino acids. Trimming left V 3 bases short and J 4 bases short, with 15 bases between. The CDR3 DNA reads as TGTGCCAGCAGTTTCGGGGAAACTGTGGGCACCGGGGAGCTGTTTTTT. As protein: CASSFGETVGTGELFF.

This clonotype was observed at least ten times. The CDR3: CASSYRADTQYF. The CDR3, as DNA: TGTGCCAGCAGCTATAGAGCAGATACGCAGTATTTT. The gene calls are TRBV3-1 and TRBJ2-3; D gene ambiguous. The V end was cut by 5 bases, the J end by 4 bases, with 7 bases between. The CDR3 has 12 residues. CDR1 is LGHDT, CDR2 YNNKEL, per germline (reference sequence).

This clonotype was recorded at least ten times. This rearrangement joins TRBV20-1 to TRBJ2-3; no clear D gene. CDR1 DFQATT and CDR2 SNEGSKA come from the germline V gene (reference sequence). The CDR3 totals 12 residues. V was clipped by 0 bases and J by 2 bases, with 3 bases between them. CDR3 DNA: TGCAGTGCTAGAGATAACACAGATACGCAGTATTTT. It yields the protein CSARDNTDTQYF.

This clonotype was detected ten times or more. V usage is TRBV18 and J usage is TRBJ2-3; TRBD1 agrees at 7 bases. This CDR3 has 15 amino acids. V was clipped by 5 bases and J by 5 bases; unmatched bases: 10. Germline V gene sequence: CDR1 KGHSH, CDR2 LQKENI. The CDR3 region is CASSATQGTGDTQYF. Written as DNA, the CDR3 is TGTGCCAGCTCAGCCACACAGGGGACGGGAGATACGCAGTATTTT.

At least ten counts were recorded for this clonotype. The rearrangement links TRBV6-5 to TRBJ2-1; D is ambiguous. This CDR3 is built from 14 residues. CDR1 and CDR2 (germline): MNHEY, SVGAGI. The V and J ends lost 0 bases and 6 bases respectively, with 9 bases between them. The CDR3 sequence: CASSYSFPSNEQFF. CDR3 nucleotide sequence: TGTGCCAGCAGTTACTCGTTCCCCTCCAATGAGCAGTTCTTC.

This clonotype was recorded at least ten times. The chain carries TRBV5-1 and TRBJ2-2; D possibly matches TRBD1 or TRBD2 (5 bases each). This CDR3 is built from 15 residues. The V end lost 5 bases, the J end lost 4 bases, and 15 bases lay between the germline ends. Germline V gene sequence: CDR1 SGHRS, CDR2 YFSETQ. The chain's CDR3 is CASSNQGPTTGELFF. In DNA form, the CDR3 reads TGCGCCAGCAGTAATCAGGGACCCACCACCGGGGAGCTGTTTTTT.

This sequence joins TRBV5-1 and TRBJ1-4, with TRBD1 matching 8 bases. The length of the CDR3 is 14 residues. With V trimmed by 7 bases and J by 5 bases, 7 bases remained unmatched. Germline V lookup: CDR1 SGHRS, CDR2 YFSETQ. Here the CDR3 reads CASSGGQVNEKLFF. The CDR3 coding sequence is TGCGCCAGCTCCGGGGGACAGGTGAATGAAAAACTGTTTTTT. The full variable domain, with the rest looked up from reference TRBV5-1 and TRBJ1-4, is KAGVTQTPRYLIKTRGQQVTLSCSPISGHRSVSWYQQTPGQGLQFLFEYFSETQRNKGNFPGRFSGRQFSNSRSEMNVSTLELGDSALYLCASSGGQVNEKLFFGSGTQLSVL.

Many counts were recorded for this clonotype. The CDR3 DNA reads TGCGCCAGCAGCTTGCCGGGGGAAGAGACCCAGTACTTC. Its translation is CASSLPGEETQYF. The rearrangement joins TRBV5-1 to TRBJ2-5; TRBD2 is a possible D gene (6 bases). Germline values: CDR1 SGHRS, CDR2 YFSETQ. V was cut by 1 base and J by 3 bases, with 7 bases left in between. The CDR3 sequence is 13 residues long.

Comments on this clonotype: This could be a read error, since a much larger clone is one nucleotide away. The J gene is TRBJ1-2, the V gene TRBV7-9; D uncertain. The CDR3 runs to 11 residues. Germline values: CDR1 SEHNR, CDR2 FQNEAQ (reference sequence). CDR3 residues: CASGLESGYTF. CDR3 bases: TGTGCCAGCGGCTTAGAATCTGGCTACACCTTC.

This clonotype was recorded many times. This chain uses TRBV6-1 with TRBJ1-6; D gene ambiguous. The CDR3 is 13 residues long. Trimming took 6 bases from V and 11 from J, leaving 14 bases between them. CDR1 is MNHNS, CDR2 SASEGT, per germline. CDR3 sequence: CASRASGSPPLHF. CDR3 sequence (DNA): TGTGCCAGCAGGGCTTCAGGATCACCACCCCTCCACTTT.

In this sample, this clonotype turned up many times. This rearrangement joins TRBV20-1 to TRBJ2-5; 7 nucleotides align to TRBD2. V trimming: 0 bases; J trimming: 5 bases; junction bases outside the gene matches: 12. The CDR3 sequence is 16 residues long. In germline, CDR1 is DFQATT, CDR2 SNEGSKA (reference sequence). CDR3 DNA sequence: TGCAGTGCTAGAGATCCTTTTGGCGGGAGTAGGGAGACCCAGTACTTC. It encodes CSARDPFGGSRETQYF.

The rearrangement uses TRBV2 and TRBJ1-4; D is undetermined. This CDR3 contains 13 residues. V lost 6 bases to trimming and J lost 5 bases, with 10 bases between them. Germline-derived CDR1 and CDR2 are SNHLY and FYNNEI. Here the CDR3 DNA reads TGTGCCAGCAGGGGAGATTCGAATGAAAAACTGTTTTTT. It codes for CASRGDSNEKLFF.

The rearrangement joins TRBV9 to TRBJ2-3; D unresolved. V was trimmed by 0 bases and J by 4 bases, leaving 3 bases between them. CDR1 and CDR2 from the germline V gene are SGDLS and YYNGEE. CDR3 length: 12 residues. The CDR3 bases are TGTGCCAGCAGCGTAGCGGCAGATACGCAGTATTTT. Its protein product is CASSVAADTQYF.

This clonotype was detected many times. The V gene is TRBV6-1, the J gene TRBJ1-1, with D unresolved. CDR3 length: 14 residues. With 6 bases removed from V and 6 bases from J, the gap between germline ends came to 17 bases. Germline CDR1 is MNHNS and CDR2 is SASEGT. CDR3 in amino acids: CASSRWEGSAEAFF. DNA for the CDR3: TGTGCCAGCAGCCGATGGGAAGGAAGTGCTGAAGCTTTCTTT.

This clonotype was counted ten times or more. The chain recombines TRBV4-1 with TRBJ2-5; possible D gene TRBD2, 7 bases. The V end lost 1 base, the J end lost 4 bases, and 22 bases lay between the germline ends. Germline V gene lookup returns CDR1 MGHRA and CDR2 YSYEKL. This CDR3 is built from 18 residues. The CDR3 DNA is TGCGCCAGCAGCCAAGGTAGAAATTTGCGGGGGCTAGGAGAGACCCAGTACTTC. Its translation is CASSQGRNLRGLGETQYF.

The chain couples TRBV6-2 or TRBV6-3 to TRBJ1-5; 9 bases line up with TRBD1. The junction had 6 bases not matched to a gene; V was cut back by 6 bases and J by 3 bases. Germline CDR1 is MNHEY and CDR2 is SVGEGT. The CDR3 is 15 residues long. CDR3: CASRLQGAYNQPQHF. CDR3 nucleotide sequence: TGTGCCAGCAGATTACAGGGGGCGTACAATCAGCCCCAGCATTTT.